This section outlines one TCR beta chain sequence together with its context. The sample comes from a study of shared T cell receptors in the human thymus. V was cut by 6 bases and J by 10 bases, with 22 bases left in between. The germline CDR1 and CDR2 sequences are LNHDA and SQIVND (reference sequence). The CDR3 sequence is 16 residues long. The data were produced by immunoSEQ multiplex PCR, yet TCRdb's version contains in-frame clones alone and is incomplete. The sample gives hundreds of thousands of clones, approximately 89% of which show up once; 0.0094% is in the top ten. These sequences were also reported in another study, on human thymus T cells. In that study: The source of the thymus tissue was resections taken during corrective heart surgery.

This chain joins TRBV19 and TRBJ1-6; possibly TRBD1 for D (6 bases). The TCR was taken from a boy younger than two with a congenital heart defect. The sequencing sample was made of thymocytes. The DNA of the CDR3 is TGTGCCAGTAGACTCACAGGGAGGGCTTTACCGTCACCCCTCCACTTT. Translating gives CASRLTGRALPSPLHF.